The clone carrying this T cell receptor (beta chain) has ten or more counts. Trimming removed 7 bases from V and 9 bases from J, with 13 bases in between. The CDR3 length is 12 residues. Germline CDR1 is MNHEY and CDR2 is SVGAGI. TCRdb re-called the RT-PCR reads through MiXCR, storing one row per CDR3 protein. Found here are about 680,000 distinct CDR3 sequences, approximately 15% of them singletons; the top ten hold around 3.3%. The chain employs TRBV6-5 and TRBJ2-1, with D possibly TRBD2 on 6 matching bases. The sequenced sample consisted of memory CD4+ T cells from blood. The TCR comes from a female donor in good health, serving as a healthy control. CDR3 in DNA: TGTGCCAGCAAAACTAGCAAGCGTGAGCAGTTCTTC. Protein: CASKTSKREQFF.